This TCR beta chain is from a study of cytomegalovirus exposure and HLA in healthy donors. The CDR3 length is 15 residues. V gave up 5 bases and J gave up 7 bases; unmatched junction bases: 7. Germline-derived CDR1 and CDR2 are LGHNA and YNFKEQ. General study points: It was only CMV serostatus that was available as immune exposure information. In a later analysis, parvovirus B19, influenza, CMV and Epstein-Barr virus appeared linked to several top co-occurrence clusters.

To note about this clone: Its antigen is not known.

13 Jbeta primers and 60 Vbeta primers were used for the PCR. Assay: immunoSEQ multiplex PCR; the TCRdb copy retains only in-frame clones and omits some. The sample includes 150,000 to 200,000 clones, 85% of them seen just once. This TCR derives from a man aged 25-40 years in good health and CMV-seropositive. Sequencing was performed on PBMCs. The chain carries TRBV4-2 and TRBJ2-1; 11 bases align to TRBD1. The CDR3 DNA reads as TGTGCCAGCAGCTTGGACAGGGGGCGGCCTAATGAGCAGTTCTTC. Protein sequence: CASSLDRGRPNEQFF.